This is a list of T cell receptor beta chains from one sample in a study of shared clonotypes between healthy human individuals. Only in-frame clones appear in the TCRdb table, and some are missing; sequencing was by immunoSEQ multiplex PCR. In the table there are about 2 million clones, 95% of which are singletons. Input material: naive CD4+ T cells sorted from blood. These receptors all stem from a man in his late teens or twenties in good health. The CDR3 runs from the conserved cysteine through the conserved F or W. D genes are given only for firm matches. For some rows the clone size is stated as once, few or many, or as a class when expanded; others skip it.

v_gene	abundance	j_gene	d_gene	CDR3aa	CDR3nt
TRBV6-6	-	TRBJ1-2	-	CASTIRDGYTF	TGTGCCAGCACCATCAGGGATGGCTACACCTTC
TRBV9	once	TRBJ1-3	-	CASSVYDGLSSGNTIYF	TGTGCCAGCAGCGTTTACGATGGGCTAAGCTCTGGAAACACCATATATTTT
TRBV5-1	-	TRBJ1-1	-	CASSLGRGEAFF	TGCGCCAGCAGCTTGGGAAGGGGCGAAGCTTTCTTT
TRBV5-1	-	TRBJ2-7	-	CASSLEPSGHSYEQYF	TGCGCCAGCAGCTTAGAGCCAAGCGGGCACTCCTACGAGCAGTACTTC
TRBV5-4	once	TRBJ2-7	-	CASSPGRSYEQYF	TGTGCCAGCAGCCCTGGGCGGTCCTACGAGCAGTACTTC
TRBV18	-	TRBJ2-3	-	CASSPRGQGTDTQYF	TGTGCCAGCTCACCGCGAGGGCAGGGCACAGATACGCAGTATTTT
TRBV19	-	TRBJ1-2	-	CASNPQGSYGYTF	TGTGCCAGTAACCCGCAAGGATCGTATGGCTACACCTTC
TRBV19	-	TRBJ2-7	-	CASSTGTADSYEQYF	TGTGCCAGTAGTACCGGGACTGCTGACTCCTACGAGCAGTACTTC
TRBV2	-	TRBJ1-1	TRBD1	CASSRTGANTEAFF	TGTGCCAGCAGCCGGACAGGGGCTAACACTGAAGCTTTCTTT
TRBV21-1	-	TRBJ2-7	-	CASSKTRYREPYEQYF	TGTGCCAGCAGCAAAACACGCTACAGGGAACCCTACGAGCAGTACTTC
TRBV28	-	TRBJ2-7	-	CASRLQGEWRGTYEQYF	TGTGCCAGCAGACTCCAAGGGGAATGGCGGGGTACCTACGAGCAGTACTTC
TRBV5-4	-	TRBJ1-1	-	CASSLAIGDTEAFF	TGTGCCAGCAGCTTGGCCATTGGGGACACTGAAGCTTTCTTT
TRBV7-9	-	TRBJ1-2	TRBD1	CASSLGQQNYGYTF	TGTGCCAGCAGCCTGGGACAGCAAAACTATGGCTACACCTTC
TRBV28	few	TRBJ1-2	-	CASTEGSHIYGYTF	TGTGCCAGCACCGAGGGGTCTCACATCTATGGCTACACCTTC
TRBV6-5	-	TRBJ2-3	TRBD2	CASSSLAGGDTQYF	TGTGCCAGCAGTTCGCTAGCGGGGGGAGATACGCAGTATTTT
TRBV2	-	TRBJ1-2	TRBD1	CASSVGQGNGYTF	TGTGCCAGCAGTGTTGGACAGGGGAATGGCTACACCTTC
TRBV5-4	-	TRBJ1-6	-	CASSYGTAGNSPLHF	TGTGCCAGCAGCTACGGGACGGCGGGTAATTCACCCCTCCACTTT
TRBV29-1	-	TRBJ1-6	-	CSVAGYNSPLHF	TGCAGCGTTGCAGGGTATAATTCACCCCTCCACTTT
TRBV18	-	TRBJ1-4	-	CASSPGLDEKLFF	TGTGCCAGCTCACCGGGGCTCGATGAAAAACTGTTTTTT
TRBV5-4	-	TRBJ2-2	TRBD2	CASSLELAGGTGELFF	TGTGCCAGCAGCTTGGAACTAGCGGGGGGCACCGGGGAGCTGTTTTTT
TRBV5-1	-	TRBJ1-1	-	CASTSGIGGGAFF	TGCGCCAGCACCTCAGGGATTGGTGGAGGAGCTTTCTTT
TRBV5-1	once	TRBJ2-5	-	CASSLVSLGAETQYF	TGCGCCAGCAGCTTGGTTTCTCTAGGAGCAGAGACCCAGTACTTC
TRBV30	-	TRBJ1-5	-	CAWSVTDNQPQHF	TGTGCCTGGAGTGTTACAGACAATCAGCCCCAGCATTTT
TRBV5-6	-	TRBJ1-5	TRBD1	CASRRTGSKIGNQPQHF	TGTGCCAGCAGACGGACAGGGAGTAAGATTGGCAATCAGCCCCAGCATTTT
TRBV5-1	-	TRBJ2-3	-	CASSLISAADTQYF	TGCGCCAGCAGCTTGATCTCGGCGGCAGATACGCAGTATTTT
TRBV4-3	-	TRBJ1-3	-	CASSQDKGLSGNTIYF	TGCGCCAGCAGCCAAGATAAGGGACTCTCTGGAAACACCATATATTTT